This T cell receptor beta chain is from a study of T cells in Graves' hyperthyroidism and ophthalmopathy (dated 2019 in TCRdb). Looking at the study overall: Peripheral blood samples were taken at initial diagnosis, before any treatment was given. To identify TCR V-J signatures that set the groups apart, the researchers used a discovery cohort of 95 to 100 patients, made up of under 45 with Graves' ophthalmopathy and 55 to 65 with stable Graves' hyperthyroidism. Prospective prediction of ophthalmopathy was tested in an independent validation cohort of 18 to 20 hyperthyroidism patients and some 17 patients who later progressed to ophthalmopathy. The 90 to 100 discovery patients were randomly divided into training and test sets at a 7:3 ratio. In addition, the study compared T-cell repertoires in thyroid tissue and in blood from six Graves' hyperthyroidism patients. After blood sampling, hyperthyroidism patients were treated with methimazole at a starting dose of 30 mg daily, and ophthalmopathy patients were treated with high-dose intravenous methylprednisolone. The paper describes TCR Vbeta CDR3 sequencing of roughly 130 peripheral blood samples, made up of 43 ophthalmopathy patients, over 70 hyperthyroidism patients and around 17 progressor patients. Overall study results and their limits: Blood samples also contained most of the expanded thyroid clonotypes (frequency above 0.001), which suggests that blood repertoires may reflect thyroid immune responses. Ophthalmopathy was separated from stable hyperthyroidism by a 13 V-J signature model, with over 85% sensitivity and approximately 84% specificity obtained in cross-validation and 80%/75% obtained in testing. No statistical method was used to fix the sample size in advance, and group allocation was not hidden from the investigators. In validation, progression to ophthalmopathy was predicted by the model with more than 65% sensitivity and about 72% specificity, a median of approximately 6.5 months before onset.

For this clonotype: The specificity of this receptor is unknown. No base quality values were provided; no much bigger clone lies one nucleotide off.

The CDR3 measures 16 amino acids from cysteine to phenylalanine. Only the CDR3 region is kept as DNA, spanning 48 bases read in frame from base 1. Trimmed from V: 2 bases; trimmed from J: 3 bases; junction bases lacking a gene match: 9. CDR1 and CDR2 (MNHEY, SMNVEV) derive from the germline V gene (reference sequence). TCR beta CDR3 regions were amplified from RNA transcripts. For the first round of RT-PCR on the TCR CDR3, the HTBI primer set was used together with the Qiagen OneStep RT-PCR kit. A second multiplex PCR round built the libraries, followed by size selection and purification. The libraries were sequenced on an Illumina HiSeq2000 using paired-end 100 bp reads. Turning to the authors' computational methods: SOAPnuke was used to process the raw data, removing reads that contained adapters or uncalled bases, had a mean Phred below 15, or lacked an exact match to the constant primer or identifier. COPE v1.2.5 was used to merge the high-quality paired reads, and each unique nucleotide sequence was defined as a clonotype. MiTCR v1.1 was used to align clonotypes to the IMGT TRBV, TRBD and TRBJ reference segments. Analysis was restricted to V-J combinations with a frequency above 0.0001, which covered roughly 99% of repertoires. The TCS score was defined as F50 (clonal expansion) divided by E x V (chaos), with BLOSUM62-based TCRdist calculated between CDR3 peptides within each V-J. Welch's t-statistics and random forest reduced around 520 V-J features to 13, which were used in a naive Bayes classifier (R e1071). TCRdb reprocessed the public reads (quality trimming at Q25 with fastp, clone calling with MiXCR) and kept in-frame beta chains. Merged by CDR3 protein, the rows form single entries marked with the most common genes and DNA. The V and J calls and clone size come from TCRdb's table, not from the authors' own analysis. Across this sample there are under 300,000 distinct CDR3 sequences, with around 13% seen only once. The ten largest clones represent 7% to 9.5% of the sample.

A patient counted as having stable Graves' hyperthyroidism if no progression to ophthalmopathy occurred over 18 months of follow-up. Hyperthyroidism patients were newly diagnosed, with disease duration under 2 months, and aged 18 to 65 years. The study excluded patients with uncontrolled infections, other autoimmune diseases, pregnancy or lactation. Diagnoses were based on clinical symptoms, serum thyroxine and TRAb, thyroid ultrasound and orbital computed tomography. PBMCs were isolated from about 9 ml of fresh peripheral blood by Ficoll-Paque density gradient centrifugation. Total RNA was extracted with Trizol reagent, and quality was checked on an Agilent 2100 Bioanalyzer.

The origin of this receptor is a woman aged 40 to 50 with Graves' hyperthyroidism. The V gene is TRBV27 and the J gene is TRBJ1-2; a stretch of 7 junction bases matches TRBD1. Sequencing input: blood. The bases read TGTGCCAGCAGTTTAAGGGGGCAGGGCCAGTACTATGGCTACACCTTC. Its coded protein is CASSLRGQGQYYGYTF.